This T cell receptor beta chain is from a study of molecular identifiers for immune sequencing clone quantification. Study-wide findings and caveats: Reportedly, one cell's Jurkat TCR RNA was detected within 1,100,000 naive CD8 cells.

V was pared by 5 bases and J by 0 bases, with 13 bases between. The CDR3 is 15 amino acids. Germline CDR1 reads LNHNV; CDR2 reads YYDKDF (reference sequence). TCRdb re-called the PCR reads with MiXCR, one entry per CDR3 protein. The table lists a few hundred thousand distinct CDR3 sequences, roughly a fifth of them singletons. Ten or more counts support this clonotype. The antigen is unknown. The source material was naive CD8+ T cells from blood, with Jurkat cell RNA spiked in. Regarding subset: FACS-sorted CD8+CD4-CCR7+CD45RA+ naive T cells. The chain has TRBV15 and TRBJ1-1, with D unclear. This TCR derives from a human donor in good health. Some libraries in this study had Jurkat cell RNA spiked in. CDR3 nucleotides: TGTGCCACCAGCTGGGAAGGAGCAGTGAACACTGAAGCTTTCTTT. This gives the protein CATSWEGAVNTEAFF.